What follows is one T cell receptor beta chain and its context. The data were taken from a study of blood T cell repertoires in COVID-19. At the level of the study: T cells, B-cell-depleted T cells, or PBMCs supplied cDNA or gDNA.

Measured with immunoSEQ multiplex PCR; TCRdb has only the in-frame clones, and not every one. The profile covers over 55,000 clones, with approximately 77% appearing a single time and 32% taken by the ten largest. This CDR3 contains 14 residues. Germline-derived CDR1 and CDR2 are MNHEY and SVGEGT. Trimming removed 2 bases at V and 9 bases at J, with 14 bases between. The chain uses TRBV6-2 or TRBV6-3 and TRBJ2-1; tentative D call: TRBD2 (6 bases). Sequenced: peripheral blood. The TCR sequence derives from a human donor in a cohort sampled during active COVID-19. CDR3 region: CASSYPTSQSEQFF. The CDR3 bases are TGTGCCAGCAGTTACCCTACTAGCCAGTCTGAGCAGTTCTTC.